A selection of T cell receptor beta chains follows, all from one sample in a study of T cell responses to AZD1222 COVID-19 vaccine. Only in-frame clones appear in the TCRdb table, and some are missing; sequencing was by immunoSEQ multiplex PCR. The sample includes 150,000 or so clones. Sequences were obtained from peripheral blood. All receptors derive from an adult in good health. The CDR3 runs from the conserved cysteine through the conserved F or W. Fields, in order: CDR3 length, V gene, J gene, CDR3 protein.

length: 16
V: TRBV6-2/TRBV6-3
J: TRBJ2-2
CDR3: CASSYPNRGGIGELFF

length: 14
V: TRBV5-6
J: TRBJ1-2
CDR3: CASSWDGSNYGYTF

length: 15
V: TRBV5-5
J: TRBJ1-4
CDR3: CASSWEGLGGEKLFF

length: 13
V: TRBV18
J: TRBJ2-5
CDR3: CASSRGSQETQYF

length: 14
V: TRBV9
J: TRBJ2-7
CDR3: CASSAPQASYEQYF

length: 11
V: TRBV19
J: TRBJ1-1
CDR3: CASSSWTEAFF

length: 13
V: TRBV7-8
J: TRBJ1-5
CDR3: CASSSGSGQPQHF

length: 17
V: TRBV4-2
J: TRBJ2-3
CDR3: CASSQDPRGHGTDTQYF

length: 16
V: TRBV30
J: TRBJ1-6
CDR3: CAWSQNKGQWGSPLHF

length: 12
V: TRBV28
J: TRBJ2-1
CDR3: CASSLSLHKQFF

length: 15
V: TRBV6-2/TRBV6-3
J: TRBJ1-5
CDR3: CASSYSGGGNQPQHF

length: 13
V: TRBV28
J: TRBJ1-1
CDR3: CASSLMVSTEAFF

length: 12
V: TRBV19
J: TRBJ1-4
CDR3: CASSISREKLFF

length: 15
V: TRBV15
J: TRBJ2-1
CDR3: CATSREGSGGNEQFF